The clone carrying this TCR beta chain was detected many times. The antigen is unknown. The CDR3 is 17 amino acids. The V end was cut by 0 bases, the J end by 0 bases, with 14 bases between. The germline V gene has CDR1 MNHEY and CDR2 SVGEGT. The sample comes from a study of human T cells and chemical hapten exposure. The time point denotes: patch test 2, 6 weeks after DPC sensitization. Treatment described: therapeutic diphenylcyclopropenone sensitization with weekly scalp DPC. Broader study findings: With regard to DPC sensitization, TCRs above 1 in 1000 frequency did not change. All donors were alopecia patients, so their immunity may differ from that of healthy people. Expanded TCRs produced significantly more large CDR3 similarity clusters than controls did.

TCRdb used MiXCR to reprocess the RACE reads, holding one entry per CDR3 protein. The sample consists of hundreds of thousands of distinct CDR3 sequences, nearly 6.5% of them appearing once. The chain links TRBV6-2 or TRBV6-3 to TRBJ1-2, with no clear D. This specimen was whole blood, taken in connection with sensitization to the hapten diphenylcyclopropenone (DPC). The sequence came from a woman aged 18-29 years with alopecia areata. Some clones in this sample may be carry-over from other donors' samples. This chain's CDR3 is CASSYSIIGSPNYGYTF. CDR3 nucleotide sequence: TGTGCCAGCAGTTACTCGATAATAGGCAGCCCTAACTATGGCTACACCTTC.